This T cell receptor beta chain was profiled in a study of T-cell reconstitution after alpha-beta-depleted transplantation in children. Findings and limits, study-wide: At the one-year point after transplant, T-cell counts and TCRbeta diversity were found to come mostly from T cells that had been newly produced. About two months after transplant, alpha-beta T cells reportedly came from several hundred expanded graft clones.

For TCRbeta, the library was prepared with unique molecular identifiers. MiXCR, run by TCRdb on the PCR reads, gives a single entry per CDR3 protein. The table includes about 470,000 distinct CDR3 sequences, over 40% detected once. This clonotype showed up just a few times. What it binds is not known. V shed 2 bases and J 2 bases; nucleotides not matched to a gene: 2. Germline CDR1 SGHTA, CDR2 FQGNSA. The CDR3 loop spans 14 amino acids. The sequence was collected from a girl aged 2 to 10 with aplastic anemia, due to receive a stem cell transplant. The V and J genes are TRBV7-2 and TRBJ2-7; 8 bases line up with TRBD2. The sample in question was PBMCs, obtained before TCRalphabeta/CD19-depleted stem cell transplant. The CDR3 region has the DNA TGTGCCAGCAGCTTATCAGCGGGAGCCTACGAGCAGTACTTC. Protein: CASSLSAGAYEQYF. Together with reference TRBV7-2 and TRBJ2-7, the CDR3 gives the full variable domain: GAGVSQSPSNKVTEKGKDVELRCDPISGHTALYWYRQSLGQGLEFLIYFQGNSAPDKSGLPSDRFSAERTGGSVSTLTIQRTQQEDSAVYLCASSLSAGAYEQYFGPGTRLTVT.